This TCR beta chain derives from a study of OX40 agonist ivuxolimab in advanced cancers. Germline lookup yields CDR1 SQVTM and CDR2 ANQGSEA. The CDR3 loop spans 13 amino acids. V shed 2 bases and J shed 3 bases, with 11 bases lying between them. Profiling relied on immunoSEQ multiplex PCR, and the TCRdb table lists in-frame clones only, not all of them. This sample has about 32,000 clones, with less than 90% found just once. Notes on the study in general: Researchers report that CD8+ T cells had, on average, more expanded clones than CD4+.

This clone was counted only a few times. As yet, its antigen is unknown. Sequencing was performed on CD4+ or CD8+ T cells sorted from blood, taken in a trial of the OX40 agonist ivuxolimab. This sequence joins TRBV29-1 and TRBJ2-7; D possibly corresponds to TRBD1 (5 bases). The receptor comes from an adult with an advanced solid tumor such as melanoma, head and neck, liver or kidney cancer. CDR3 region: CSVEMGRGYEQYF. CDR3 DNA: TGCAGCGTTGAAATGGGAAGGGGCTACGAGCAGTACTTC.